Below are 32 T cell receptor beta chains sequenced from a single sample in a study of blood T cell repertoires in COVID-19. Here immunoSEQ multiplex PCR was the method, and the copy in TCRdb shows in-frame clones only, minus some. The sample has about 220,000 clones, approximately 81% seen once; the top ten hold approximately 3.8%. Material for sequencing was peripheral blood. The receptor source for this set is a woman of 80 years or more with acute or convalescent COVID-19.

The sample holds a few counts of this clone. The CDR3 bases are TGTGCCAGCAGTCCAGGGGGGCGATCACCCCTCCACTTT. Translated, it gives CASSPGGRSPLHF. The chain carries TRBV2 and TRBJ1-6, with 7 nucleotides matching TRBD1. Germline V gene sequence: CDR1 SNHLY, CDR2 FYNNEI. Trimming cost V 5 bases and J 10 bases; bases outside gene matches: 5. The CDR3 has 13 amino acids.

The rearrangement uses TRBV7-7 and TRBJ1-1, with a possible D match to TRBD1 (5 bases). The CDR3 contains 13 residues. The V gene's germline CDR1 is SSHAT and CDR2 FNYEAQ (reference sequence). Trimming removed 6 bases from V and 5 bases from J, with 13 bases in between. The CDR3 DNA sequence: TGTGCCAGCAGTCGGGACGGGGGAACTGAAGCTTTCTTT. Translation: CASSRDGGTEAFF.

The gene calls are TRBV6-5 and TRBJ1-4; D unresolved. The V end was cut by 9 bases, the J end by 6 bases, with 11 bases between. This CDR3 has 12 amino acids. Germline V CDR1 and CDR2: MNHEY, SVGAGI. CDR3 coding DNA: TGTGCCAGTTCGCGACTCGATGAAAAACTGTTTTTT. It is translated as CASSRLDEKLFF.

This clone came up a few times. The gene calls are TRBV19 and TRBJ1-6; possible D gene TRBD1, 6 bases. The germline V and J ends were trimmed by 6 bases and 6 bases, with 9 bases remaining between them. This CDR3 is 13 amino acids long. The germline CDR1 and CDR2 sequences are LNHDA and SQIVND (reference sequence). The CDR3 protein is CASSQGGNSPLHF. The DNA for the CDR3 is TGTGCCAGTAGCCAAGGGGGTAATTCACCCCTCCACTTT.

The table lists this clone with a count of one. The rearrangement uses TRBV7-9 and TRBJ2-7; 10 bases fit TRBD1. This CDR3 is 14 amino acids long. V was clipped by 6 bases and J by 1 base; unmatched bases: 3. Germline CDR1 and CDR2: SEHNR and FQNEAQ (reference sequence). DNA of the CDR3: TGTGCCAGCAGACGGGGACAGGGGTCCTACGAGCAGTACTTC. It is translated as CASRRGQGSYEQYF.

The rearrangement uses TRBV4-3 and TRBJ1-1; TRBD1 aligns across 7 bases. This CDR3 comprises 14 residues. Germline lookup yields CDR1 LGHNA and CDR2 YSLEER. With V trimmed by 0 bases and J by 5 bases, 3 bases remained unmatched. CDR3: CASSQDLTGTEAFF. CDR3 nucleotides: TGCGCCAGCAGCCAAGATCTGACAGGGACTGAAGCTTTCTTT.

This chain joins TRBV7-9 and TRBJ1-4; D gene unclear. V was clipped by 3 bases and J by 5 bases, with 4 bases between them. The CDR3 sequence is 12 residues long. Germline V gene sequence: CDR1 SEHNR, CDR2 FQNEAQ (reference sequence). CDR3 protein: CASSFPNEKLFF. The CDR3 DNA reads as TGTGCCAGCAGCTTTCCGAATGAAAAACTGTTTTTT. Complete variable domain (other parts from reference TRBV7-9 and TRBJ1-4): DTGVSQNPRHKITKRGQNVTFRCDPISEHNRLYWYRQTLGQGPEFLTYFQNEAQLEKSRLLSDRFSAERPKGSFSTLEIQRTEQGDSAMYLCASSFPNEKLFFGSGTQLSVL.

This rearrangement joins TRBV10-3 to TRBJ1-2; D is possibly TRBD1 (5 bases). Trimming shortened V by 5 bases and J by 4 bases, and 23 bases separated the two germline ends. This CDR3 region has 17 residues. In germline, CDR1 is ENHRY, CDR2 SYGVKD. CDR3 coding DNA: TGTGCCATCAGTCCCCGGCAGGGTCCCTCTTTGTCCTATGGCTACACCTTC. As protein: CAISPRQGPSLSYGYTF.

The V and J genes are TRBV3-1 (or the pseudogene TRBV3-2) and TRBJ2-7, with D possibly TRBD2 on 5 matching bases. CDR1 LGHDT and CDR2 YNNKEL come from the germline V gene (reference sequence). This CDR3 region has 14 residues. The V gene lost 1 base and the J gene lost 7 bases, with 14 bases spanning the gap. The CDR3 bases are TGTGCCAGCAGCCAAGCCCCCGTACCGGGGGAGCAGTACTTC. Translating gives CASSQAPVPGEQYF.

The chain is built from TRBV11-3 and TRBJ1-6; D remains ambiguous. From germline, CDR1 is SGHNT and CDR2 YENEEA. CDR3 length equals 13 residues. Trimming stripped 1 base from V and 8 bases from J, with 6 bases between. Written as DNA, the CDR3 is TGTGCCAGCAGCTTAGCGGCGGATTCACCCCTCCACTTT. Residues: CASSLAADSPLHF.

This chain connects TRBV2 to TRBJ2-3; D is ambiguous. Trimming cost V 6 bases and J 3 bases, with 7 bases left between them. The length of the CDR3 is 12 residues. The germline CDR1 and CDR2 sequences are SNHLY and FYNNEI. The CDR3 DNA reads TGTGCCAGCAGATTCCTAACAGATACGCAGTATTTT. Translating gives CASRFLTDTQYF.

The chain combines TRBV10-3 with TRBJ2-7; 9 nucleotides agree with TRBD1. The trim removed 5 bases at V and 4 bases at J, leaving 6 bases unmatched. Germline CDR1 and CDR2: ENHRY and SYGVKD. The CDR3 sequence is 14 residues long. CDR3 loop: CAISWTGENYEQYF. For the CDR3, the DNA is TGTGCCATCAGTTGGACAGGGGAAAATTACGAGCAGTACTTC.

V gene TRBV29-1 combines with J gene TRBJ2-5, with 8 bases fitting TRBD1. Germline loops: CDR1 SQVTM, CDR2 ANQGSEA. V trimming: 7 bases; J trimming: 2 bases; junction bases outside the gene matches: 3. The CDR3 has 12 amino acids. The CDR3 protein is CSAWDRQETQYF. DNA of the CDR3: TGCAGCGCCTGGGACAGGCAAGAGACCCAGTACTTC.

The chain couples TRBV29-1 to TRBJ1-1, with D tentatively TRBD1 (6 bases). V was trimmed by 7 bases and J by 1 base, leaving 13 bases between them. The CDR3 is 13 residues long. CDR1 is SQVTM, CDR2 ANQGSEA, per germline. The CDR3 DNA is TGCAGCGGGGCGACAGGAGCGAACACTGAAGCTTTCTTT. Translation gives CSGATGANTEAFF.

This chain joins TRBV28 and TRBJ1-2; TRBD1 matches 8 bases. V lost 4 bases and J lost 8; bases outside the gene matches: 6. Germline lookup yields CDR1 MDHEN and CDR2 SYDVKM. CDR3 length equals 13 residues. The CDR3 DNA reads TGTGCCAGCAGTTCTCGGACAGGGATGGGCTACACCTTC. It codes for CASSSRTGMGYTF.

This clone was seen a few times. This CDR3 is CASSLRLAGDLYNEQFF. DNA of the CDR3: TGTGCCAGCAGCTTAAGACTAGCGGGGGATCTATACAATGAGCAGTTCTTC. The chain links TRBV11-2 to TRBJ2-1; 12 nucleotides match TRBD2. CDR3 length: 17 residues. Germline values: CDR1 SGHAT, CDR2 FQNNGV. J lost 4 bases, V lost 2 bases, and 6 bases had no gene match.

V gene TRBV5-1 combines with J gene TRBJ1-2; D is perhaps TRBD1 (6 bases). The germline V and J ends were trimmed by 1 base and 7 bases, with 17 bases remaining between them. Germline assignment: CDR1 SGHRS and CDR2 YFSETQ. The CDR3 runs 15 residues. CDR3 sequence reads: CASSLNPPGDGGYTF. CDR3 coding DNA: TGCGCCAGCAGCTTGAATCCCCCAGGGGACGGTGGCTACACCTTC.

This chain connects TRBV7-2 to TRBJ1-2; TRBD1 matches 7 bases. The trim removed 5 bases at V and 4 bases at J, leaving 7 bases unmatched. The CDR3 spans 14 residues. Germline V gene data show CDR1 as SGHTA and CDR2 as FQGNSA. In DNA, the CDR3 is TGTGCCAGCAGCCGGGACAGCTTCCTCTATGGCTACACCTTC. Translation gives CASSRDSFLYGYTF.

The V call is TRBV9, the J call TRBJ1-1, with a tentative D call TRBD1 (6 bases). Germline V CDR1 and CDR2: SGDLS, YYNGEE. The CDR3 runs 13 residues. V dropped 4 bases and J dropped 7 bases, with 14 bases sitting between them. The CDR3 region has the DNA TGTGCCAGCAGCCCACGGACAGATTTTGAAGCTTTCTTT. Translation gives CASSPRTDFEAFF.

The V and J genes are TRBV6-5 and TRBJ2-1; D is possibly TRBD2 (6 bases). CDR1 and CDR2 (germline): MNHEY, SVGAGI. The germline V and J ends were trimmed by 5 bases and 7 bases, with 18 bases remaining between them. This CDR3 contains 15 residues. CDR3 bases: TGTGCCAGCAGTACAGCGGGCCACCAAGTAAATGAGCAGTTCTTC. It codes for CASSTAGHQVNEQFF.

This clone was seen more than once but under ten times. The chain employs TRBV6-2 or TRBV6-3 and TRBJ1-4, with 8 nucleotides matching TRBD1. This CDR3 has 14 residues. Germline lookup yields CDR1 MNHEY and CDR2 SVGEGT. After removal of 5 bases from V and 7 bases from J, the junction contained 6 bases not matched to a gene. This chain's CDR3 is CASSPQGEGEKLFF. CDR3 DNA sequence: TGTGCCAGCAGTCCACAGGGGGAAGGTGAAAAACTGTTTTTT.

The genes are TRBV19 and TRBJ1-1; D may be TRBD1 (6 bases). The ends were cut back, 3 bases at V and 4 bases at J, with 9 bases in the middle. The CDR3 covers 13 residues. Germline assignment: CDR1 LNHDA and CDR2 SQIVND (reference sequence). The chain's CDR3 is CASSIRGGTEAFF. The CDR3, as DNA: TGTGCCAGTAGTATCAGGGGTGGCACTGAAGCTTTCTTT.

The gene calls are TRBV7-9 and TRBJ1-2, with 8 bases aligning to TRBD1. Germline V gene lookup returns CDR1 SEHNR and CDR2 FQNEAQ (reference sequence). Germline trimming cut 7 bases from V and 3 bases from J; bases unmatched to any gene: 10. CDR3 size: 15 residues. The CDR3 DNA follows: TGTGCCAGCACCCAGGGACAGGCGCTTTACTATGGCTACACCTTC. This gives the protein CASTQGQALYYGYTF.

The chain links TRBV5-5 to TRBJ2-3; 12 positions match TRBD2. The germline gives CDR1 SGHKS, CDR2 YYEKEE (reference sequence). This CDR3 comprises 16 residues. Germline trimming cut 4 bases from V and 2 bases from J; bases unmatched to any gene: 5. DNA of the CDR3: TGTGCCAGCAGCCTTCCTAGCGGGGGGGCCACAGATACGCAGTATTTT. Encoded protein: CASSLPSGGATDTQYF.

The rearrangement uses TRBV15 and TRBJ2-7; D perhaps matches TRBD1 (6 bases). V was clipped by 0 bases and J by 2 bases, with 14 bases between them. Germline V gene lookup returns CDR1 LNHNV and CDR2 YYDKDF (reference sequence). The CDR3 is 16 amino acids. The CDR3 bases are TGTGCCACCAGCAGAGATTTGGACAGACTTACCTACGAGCAGTACTTC. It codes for CATSRDLDRLTYEQYF.

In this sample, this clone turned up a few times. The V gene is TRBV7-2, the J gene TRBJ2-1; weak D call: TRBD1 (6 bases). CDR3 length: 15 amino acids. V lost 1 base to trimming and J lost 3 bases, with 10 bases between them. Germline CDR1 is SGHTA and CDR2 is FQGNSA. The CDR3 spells CASSLGGGFYNEQFF. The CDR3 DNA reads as TGTGCCAGCAGCTTAGGAGGGGGTTTCTACAATGAGCAGTTCTTC.

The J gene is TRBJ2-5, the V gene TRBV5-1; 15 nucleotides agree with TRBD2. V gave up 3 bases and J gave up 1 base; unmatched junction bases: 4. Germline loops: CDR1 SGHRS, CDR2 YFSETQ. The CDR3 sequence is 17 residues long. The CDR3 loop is CASSSLGLAGGQETQYF. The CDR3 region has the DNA TGCGCCAGCAGCTCCCTGGGACTAGCGGGGGGCCAAGAGACCCAGTACTTC.

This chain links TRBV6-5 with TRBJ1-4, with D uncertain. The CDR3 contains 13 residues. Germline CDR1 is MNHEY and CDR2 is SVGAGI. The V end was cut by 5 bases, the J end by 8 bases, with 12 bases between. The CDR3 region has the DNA TGTGCCAGCAGTAGCGGACGTGGGGAAAAACTGTTTTTT. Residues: CASSSGRGEKLFF.

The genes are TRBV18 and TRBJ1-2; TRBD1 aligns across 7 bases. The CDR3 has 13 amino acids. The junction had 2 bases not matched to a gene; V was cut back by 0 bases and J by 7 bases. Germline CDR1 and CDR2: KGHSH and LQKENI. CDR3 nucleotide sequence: TGTGCCAGCTCACCACCAGACAGGGCTGGCTACACCTTC. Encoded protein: CASSPPDRAGYTF. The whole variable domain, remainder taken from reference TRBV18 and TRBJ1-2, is NAGVMQNPRHLVRRRGQEARLRCSPMKGHSHVYWYRQLPEEGLKFMVYLQKENIIDESGMPKERFSAEFPKEGPSILRIQQVVRGDSAAYFCASSPPDRAGYTFGSGTRLTVV.

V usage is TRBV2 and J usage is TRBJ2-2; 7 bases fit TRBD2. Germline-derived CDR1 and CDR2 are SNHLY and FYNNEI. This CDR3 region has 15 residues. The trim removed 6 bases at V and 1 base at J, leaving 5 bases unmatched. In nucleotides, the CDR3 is TGTGCCAGCAGGGATCGGGGGGTGAACACCGGGGAGCTGTTTTTT. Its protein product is CASRDRGVNTGELFF.

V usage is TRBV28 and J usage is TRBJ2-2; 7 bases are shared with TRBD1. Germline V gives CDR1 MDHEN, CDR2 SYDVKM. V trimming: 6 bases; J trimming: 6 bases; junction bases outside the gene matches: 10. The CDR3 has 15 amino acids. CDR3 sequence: CASRIRDRVPGELFF. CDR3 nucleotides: TGTGCCAGCAGGATCCGAGACAGGGTGCCCGGGGAGCTGTTTTTT.

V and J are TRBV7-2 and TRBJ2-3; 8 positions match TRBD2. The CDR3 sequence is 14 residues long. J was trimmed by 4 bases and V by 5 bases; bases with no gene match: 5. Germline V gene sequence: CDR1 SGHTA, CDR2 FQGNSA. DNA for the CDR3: TGTGCCAGCAGCCTAGGGACTAGGGCAGATACGCAGTATTTT. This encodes CASSLGTRADTQYF.